A single sample gave rise to the 4 T cell receptor beta chains below, sequenced in a study of breast tumors, draining lymph nodes, adjacent tissues. One entry per CDR3 protein, called by TCRdb with MiXCR from the multiplex PCR reads. The repertoire holds under 150,000 distinct CDR3 sequences, with over 20% as singletons. Breast cancer patients provided tissue from their axillary draining lymph nodes. Sequenced sample: axillary lymph node tissue. Receptors originate from a female donor with breast cancer. Some clones in this sample may be carry-over from other donors' samples.

This clonotype was picked up a small number of times. V usage is TRBV3-1 and J usage is TRBJ2-3, with a possible D match to TRBD1 (5 bases). CDR3 size: 17 residues. Germline lookup yields CDR1 LGHDT and CDR2 YNNKEL (reference sequence). Trimming left V 1 base short and J 6 bases short, with 20 bases between. The CDR3 sequence: CASSQVRTGWGGDTQYF. DNA of the CDR3: TGTGCCAGCAGCCAAGTGCGTACAGGCTGGGGTGGCGATACGCAGTATTTT.

This clonotype was detected many times. The rearrangement uses TRBV5-6 and TRBJ2-5; D not resolved. This CDR3 region has 14 residues. Trimming stripped 1 base from V and 1 base from J, with 8 bases between. CDR1 is SGHDT and CDR2 is YYEEEE in the germline V gene. The DNA of the CDR3 is TGTGCCAGCAGCTTGCTGGGGTTCCAAGAGACCCAGTACTTC. This gives the protein CASSLLGFQETQYF.

In this sample, this clonotype turned up many times. The chain combines TRBV9 with TRBJ1-3; D is undetermined. The CDR3 totals 18 residues. V was clipped by 3 bases and J by 0 bases, with 19 bases between them. Germline loops: CDR1 SGDLS, CDR2 YYNGEE. The chain's CDR3 is CASSAKGGLLSSGNTIYF. CDR3 coding DNA: TGTGCCAGCAGCGCAAAGGGAGGTTTGCTAAGCTCTGGAAACACCATATATTTT.

This clonotype was seen ten or more times. The chain uses TRBV4-2 and TRBJ2-3, with TRBD2 identical over 9 bases. After removal of 4 bases from V and 9 bases from J, the junction contained 8 bases not matched to a gene. This CDR3 has 14 amino acids. In germline, CDR1 is LGHNA, CDR2 YNFKEQ. The DNA for the CDR3 is TGTGCCAGCAGCCCCCGCAGGCGGGAGGGGACGCAGTATTTT. As protein: CASSPRRREGTQYF.